The clone carrying this T cell receptor beta chain showed up just a few times. This record comes from a study of shared clonotypes between healthy human individuals. Study-level background: Ranging from 18 to 49 in age, donors were two women and three men.

Only in-frame clones appear in the TCRdb table, and some are missing; sequencing was by immunoSEQ multiplex PCR. The sample comprises hundreds of thousands of clones, around 67% of which are singletons, and 1.5% to 2% rests with the top ten. Nashville, Tennessee was home to all donors, each a Caucasian adult. CD4+ cells underwent separation, giving CD45RA+ naive and CD45RA-negative memory subsets. The V and J ends lost 7 bases and 4 bases respectively, with 9 bases between them. The CDR3 spans 12 residues. The germline CDR1 and CDR2 sequences are MGHDK and SYGVNS. The TCR originated in a woman aged 25 to 39 in good health. V is TRBV25-1 and J is TRBJ2-3; D not certain. Sequenced sample: memory CD4+ T cells sorted from blood. Subset given: CD45RA-negative fraction. CDR3 residues: CASMSAADTQYF. The CDR3 coding sequence is TGTGCCAGCATGTCTGCGGCAGATACGCAGTATTTT. Supplemented by reference TRBV25-1 and TRBJ2-3, the full variable domain reads EADIYQTPRYLVIGTGKKITLECSQTMGHDKMYWYQQDPGMELHLIHYSYGVNSTEKGDLSSESTVSRIRTEHFPLTLESARPSHTSQYLCASMSAADTQYFGPGTRLTVL.